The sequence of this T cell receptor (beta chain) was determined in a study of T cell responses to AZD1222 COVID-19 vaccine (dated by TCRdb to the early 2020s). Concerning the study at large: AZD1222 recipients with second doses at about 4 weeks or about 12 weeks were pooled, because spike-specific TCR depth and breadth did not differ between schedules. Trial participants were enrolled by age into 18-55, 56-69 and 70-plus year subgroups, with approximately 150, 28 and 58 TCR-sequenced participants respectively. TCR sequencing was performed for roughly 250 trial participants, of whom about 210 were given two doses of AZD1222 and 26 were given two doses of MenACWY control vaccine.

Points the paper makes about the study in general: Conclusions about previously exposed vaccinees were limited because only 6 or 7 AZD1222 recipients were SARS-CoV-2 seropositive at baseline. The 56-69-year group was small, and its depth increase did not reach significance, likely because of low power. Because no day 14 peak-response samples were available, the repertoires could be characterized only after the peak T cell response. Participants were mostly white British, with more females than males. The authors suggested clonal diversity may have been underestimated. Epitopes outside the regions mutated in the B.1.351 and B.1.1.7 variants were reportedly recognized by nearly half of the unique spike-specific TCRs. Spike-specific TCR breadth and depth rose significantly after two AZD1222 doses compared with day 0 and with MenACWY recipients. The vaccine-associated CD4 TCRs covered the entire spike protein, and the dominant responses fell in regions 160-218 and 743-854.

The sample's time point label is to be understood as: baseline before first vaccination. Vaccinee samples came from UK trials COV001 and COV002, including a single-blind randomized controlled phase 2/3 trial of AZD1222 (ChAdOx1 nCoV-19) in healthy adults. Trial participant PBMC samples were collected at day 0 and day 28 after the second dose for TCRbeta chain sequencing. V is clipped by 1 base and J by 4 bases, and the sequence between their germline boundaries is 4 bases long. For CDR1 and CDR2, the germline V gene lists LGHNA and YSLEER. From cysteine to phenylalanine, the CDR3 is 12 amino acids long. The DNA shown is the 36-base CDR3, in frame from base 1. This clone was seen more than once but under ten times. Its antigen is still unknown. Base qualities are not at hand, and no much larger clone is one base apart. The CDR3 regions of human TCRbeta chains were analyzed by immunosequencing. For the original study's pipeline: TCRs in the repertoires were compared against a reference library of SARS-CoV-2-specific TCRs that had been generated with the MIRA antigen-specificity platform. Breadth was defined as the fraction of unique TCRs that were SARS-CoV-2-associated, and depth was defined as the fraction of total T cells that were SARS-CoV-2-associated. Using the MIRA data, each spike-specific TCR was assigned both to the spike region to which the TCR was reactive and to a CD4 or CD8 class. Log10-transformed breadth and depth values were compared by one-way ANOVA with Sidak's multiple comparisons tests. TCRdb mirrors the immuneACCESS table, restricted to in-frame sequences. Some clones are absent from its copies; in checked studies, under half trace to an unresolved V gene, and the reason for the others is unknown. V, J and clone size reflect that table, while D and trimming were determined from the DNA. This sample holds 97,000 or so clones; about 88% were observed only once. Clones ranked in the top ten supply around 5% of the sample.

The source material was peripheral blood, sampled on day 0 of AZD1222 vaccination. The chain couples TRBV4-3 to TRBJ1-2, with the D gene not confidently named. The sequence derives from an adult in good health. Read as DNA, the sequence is TGCGCCAGCAGCCAAGGCATCTATGGCTACACCTTC. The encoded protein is CASSQGIYGYTF.